These T cell receptor beta chains were read from a single sample in a study of control samples from healthy donors and cancer patients. Produced via immunoSEQ multiplex PCR; TCRdb's table is partial and in-frame only. The profile shows 120,000 or so clones, more than 75% of them singletons. Sequenced material: blood. The receptors derive from a man aged 55 to 70 in good health. The CDR3 runs from the conserved cysteine through the conserved F or W. The D gene is left open where the match is weak. The listing skips clone size in some rows; elsewhere it reads once, few, many or a size class.

length: 17
J: TRBJ1-6
V: TRBV21-1
size: .
D: .
DNA: TGTGCCAGCAGCAACCGAGACAGGGGAAGTAGGGATTCACCCCTCCACTTT
CDR3: CASSNRDRGSRDSPLHF

length: 14
J: TRBJ2-7
V: TRBV6-5
size: .
D: .
DNA: TGTGCCAGCAGACGCCCGGGGGCGCGGTACGAGCAGTACTTC
CDR3: CASRRPGARYEQYF

length: 16
J: TRBJ2-5
V: TRBV5-6
size: .
D: .
DNA: TGTGCCAGCAGCCGGAGGTCCGGGGATTCCAGGGAGACCCAGTACTTC
CDR3: CASSRRSGDSRETQYF

length: 13
J: TRBJ2-2
V: TRBV29-1
size: .
D: .
DNA: TGCAGCGTTGAAGGGGCGGGCACCGGGGAGCTGTTTTTT
CDR3: CSVEGAGTGELFF

length: 16
J: TRBJ1-2
V: TRBV4-1
size: .
D: .
DNA: TGCGCCAGCAGCCAAGGCCTTAAGGGGATCCATAAGGGCTACACCTTC
CDR3: CASSQGLKGIHKGYTF

length: 16
J: TRBJ2-5
V: TRBV18
size: .
D: TRBD1
DNA: TGTGCCAGCTCACCATCTGGGACAGGGGTTCAAGAGACCCAGTACTTC
CDR3: CASSPSGTGVQETQYF

length: 20
J: TRBJ2-6
V: TRBV19
size: few
D: TRBD1
DNA: TGTGCCAGTAGTATAAAGTCAAACAGGGGAACTGACTCTGGGGCCAACGTCCTGACTTTC
CDR3: CASSIKSNRGTDSGANVLTF

length: 15
J: TRBJ2-7
V: TRBV5-8
size: .
D: .
DNA: TGTGCCAGCACCCCCCTCCGATTAAGCTCCTACGAGCAGTACTTC
CDR3: CASTPLRLSSYEQYF

length: 15
J: TRBJ2-7
V: TRBV7-8
size: .
D: .
DNA: TGTGCCAGCAGCTTAGTTGGGACACAGTCCTACGAGCAGTACTTC
CDR3: CASSLVGTQSYEQYF

length: 16
J: TRBJ1-5
V: TRBV3-1/TRBV3-2
size: .
D: .
DNA: TGTGCCAGCAGCCTGGGGGGCGCGTCGGGCAATCAGCCCCAGCATTTT
CDR3: CASSLGGASGNQPQHF

length: 16
J: TRBJ1-2
V: TRBV28
size: few
D: TRBD1
DNA: TGTGCCAGCAGTCTAGGGACAGGGCTTGACCGGGATGGCTACACCTTC
CDR3: CASSLGTGLDRDGYTF

length: 15
J: TRBJ1-2
V: TRBV28
size: .
D: TRBD1
DNA: TGTGCCAGCAGGACAGACAGGGGGGTTCTGGGAGGCTACACCTTC
CDR3: CASRTDRGVLGGYTF

length: 14
J: TRBJ1-4
V: TRBV5-1
size: few
D: .
DNA: TGCGCCAGCAGCTTTGGAGGGTCTAATGAAAAACTGTTTTTT
CDR3: CASSFGGSNEKLFF

length: 15
J: TRBJ1-2
V: TRBV25-1
size: .
D: .
DNA: TGTGCCAGCAGTGACGATACGGGACGGTTCTATGGCTACACCTTC
CDR3: CASSDDTGRFYGYTF

length: 14
J: TRBJ1-5
V: TRBV18
size: .
D: TRBD1
DNA: TGTGCCAGCTCACCCGAGACAGGGTTGAGGCCCCAGCATTTT
CDR3: CASSPETGLRPQHF

length: 13
J: TRBJ1-2
V: TRBV28
size: .
D: TRBD1
DNA: TGTGCCAGTAACAGGGGGCGCAGCTATGGCTACACCTTC
CDR3: CASNRGRSYGYTF

length: 12
J: TRBJ2-3
V: TRBV5-4
size: .
D: .
DNA: TGTGCCAGCAGCGGGGTAGGAGATACGCAGTATTTT
CDR3: CASSGVGDTQYF

length: 16
J: TRBJ1-3
V: TRBV11-2
size: .
D: .
DNA: TGTGCCAGCAGCTTTTCAGGGAAACTATCGGGAAACACCATATATTTT
CDR3: CASSFSGKLSGNTIYF

length: 17
J: TRBJ1-3
V: TRBV5-1
size: .
D: .
DNA: TGCGCCAGCAGCACTGCCGGAGAGTTGAGCTCTGGAAACACCATATATTTT
CDR3: CASSTAGELSSGNTIYF

length: 16
J: TRBJ1-5
V: TRBV19
size: few
D: TRBD1
DNA: TGTGCCAGTAACGCTCAAGGCAGGGGGGACAATCAGCCCCAGCATTTT
CDR3: CASNAQGRGDNQPQHF

length: 13
J: TRBJ2-5
V: TRBV18
size: once
D: .
DNA: TGTGCCAGCTCATCACAGGGTGGAGAGACCCAGTACTTC
CDR3: CASSSQGGETQYF

length: 16
J: TRBJ2-2
V: TRBV7-2
size: .
D: TRBD2
DNA: TGTGCCAGCAGCTTAGGGGGCGGGGGATACACCGGGGAGCTGTTTTTT
CDR3: CASSLGGGGYTGELFF

length: 16
J: TRBJ1-2
V: TRBV18
size: .
D: TRBD1
DNA: TGTGCCAGCTCACCCATATCGACAGGGACGGACTATGGCTACACCTTC
CDR3: CASSPISTGTDYGYTF

length: 15
J: TRBJ1-4
V: TRBV18
size: .
D: .
DNA: TGTGCCAGCTCACCAATCGGGGACGGGAATGAAAAACTGTTTTTT
CDR3: CASSPIGDGNEKLFF

length: 16
J: TRBJ2-7
V: TRBV30
size: .
D: TRBD1
DNA: TGTGCCTGGAGTGTGGGGACAGCCGTAAGCTCCTACGAGCAGTACTTC
CDR3: CAWSVGTAVSSYEQYF

length: 14
J: TRBJ2-1
V: TRBV7-2
size: .
D: TRBD2
DNA: TGTGCCAGCAGTCCAGCGGGGGGGCCGCGGGAGCAGTTCTTC
CDR3: CASSPAGGPREQFF

length: 15
J: TRBJ1-1
V: TRBV6-5
size: .
D: .
DNA: TGTGCCAGCAGTTACTCGCCGAAAACGAACACTGAAGCTTTCTTT
CDR3: CASSYSPKTNTEAFF

length: 15
J: TRBJ1-5
V: TRBV6-5
size: .
D: .
DNA: TGTGCCAGCAGAACGGACAGTTATAGCAATCAGCCCCAGCATTTT
CDR3: CASRTDSYSNQPQHF

length: 15
J: TRBJ1-4
V: TRBV23-1
size: .
D: .
DNA: TGCGCCAGCAGTCCCGGGACTTCAACTAATGAAAAACTGTTTTTT
CDR3: CASSPGTSTNEKLFF

length: 13
J: TRBJ2-7
V: TRBV6-5
size: .
D: .
DNA: TGTGCCAGCAGCCATCAAAGGTGGGACGAGCAGTACTTC
CDR3: CASSHQRWDEQYF

length: 18
J: TRBJ1-3
V: TRBV28
size: few
D: .
DNA: TGTGCCAGCAGTTTAATGTTAGGTACAGGTAAGGCTGGAAACACCATATATTTT
CDR3: CASSLMLGTGKAGNTIYF

length: 17
J: TRBJ2-2
V: TRBV7-2
size: .
D: TRBD2
DNA: TGTGCCAGCAGCTTAGGGGTAGCGGGGGGCAACACCGGGGAGCTGTTTTTT
CDR3: CASSLGVAGGNTGELFF

length: 13
J: TRBJ2-5
V: TRBV28
size: .
D: .
DNA: TGTGCCAGCAGTTTAGGGCGGGAAGAGACCCAGTACTTC
CDR3: CASSLGREETQYF

length: 14
J: TRBJ1-4
V: TRBV19
size: .
D: .
DNA: TGTGCCAGTAGACAATACGTAGGAGACGAAAAACTGTTTTTT
CDR3: CASRQYVGDEKLFF

length: 15
J: TRBJ2-1
V: TRBV18
size: .
D: TRBD1
DNA: TGTGCCAGCTCGCAGGGACAGGGGCGCTACAATGAGCAGTTCTTC
CDR3: CASSQGQGRYNEQFF

length: 13
J: TRBJ1-1
V: TRBV28
size: .
D: .
DNA: TGTGCCAGCAGTACCTACAGCAACACTGAAGCTTTCTTT
CDR3: CASSTYSNTEAFF

length: 18
J: TRBJ1-6
V: TRBV19
size: .
D: .
DNA: TGTGCCAGTAGCATGAGGGGCAGCCCAAGCTCCTATAATTCACCCCTCCACTTT
CDR3: CASSMRGSPSSYNSPLHF

length: 13
J: TRBJ2-2
V: TRBV11-3
size: .
D: .
DNA: TGTGCCAGCAGCCTAACGAACACCGGGGAGCTGTTTTTT
CDR3: CASSLTNTGELFF

length: 15
J: TRBJ1-1
V: TRBV18
size: many
D: .
DNA: TGTGCCAGCTCACCCAAGGCAGGGACTGACACTGAAGCTTTCTTT
CDR3: CASSPKAGTDTEAFF

length: 15
J: TRBJ2-3
V: TRBV27
size: .
D: .
DNA: TGTGCCAGCAGTTTTTATGCGGGGGCCGGGGATACGCAGTATTTT
CDR3: CASSFYAGAGDTQYF

length: 14
J: TRBJ1-1
V: TRBV11-2
size: .
D: .
DNA: TGTGCCAGCAGCTGGGGCCAGGGGAACACTGAAGCTTTCTTT
CDR3: CASSWGQGNTEAFF

length: 16
J: TRBJ1-6
V: TRBV21-1
size: once
D: .
DNA: TGTGCCAGCAGCCGCCCTTACCCCTTGAATAATTCACCCCTCCACTTT
CDR3: CASSRPYPLNNSPLHF

length: 16
J: TRBJ2-2
V: TRBV3-1/TRBV3-2
size: once
D: TRBD2
DNA: TGTGCCAGCAGCCAGACTAGCGGGGGTGGGACCGGGGAGCTGTTTTTT
CDR3: CASSQTSGGGTGELFF

length: 16
J: TRBJ1-4
V: TRBV2
size: .
D: .
DNA: TGTGCCAGCAGCCTGATACGATTCCCGGACGCGGAAAAACTGTTTTTT
CDR3: CASSLIRFPDAEKLFF

length: 16
J: TRBJ1-5
V: TRBV28
size: .
D: .
DNA: TGTGCCAGCAGTTTCTACAGGGCGAGTGGGAATCAGCCCCAGCATTTT
CDR3: CASSFYRASGNQPQHF

length: 21
J: TRBJ1-5
V: TRBV19
size: .
D: TRBD1
DNA: TGTGCCAGTAGTATGGGGCGCCTCGACCGGGACAGATATATCAGCAATCAGCCCCAGCATTTT
CDR3: CASSMGRLDRDRYISNQPQHF

length: 15
J: TRBJ1-5
V: TRBV4-3
size: .
D: .
DNA: TGCGCCAGCAGCCAAGAACCCAGCAGCAATCAGCCCCAGCATTTT
CDR3: CASSQEPSSNQPQHF

length: 16
J: TRBJ2-3
V: TRBV18
size: .
D: .
DNA: TGTGCCAGCTCGCCCCCGGGGACCGCTAGCACAGATACGCAGTATTTT
CDR3: CASSPPGTASTDTQYF

length: 13
J: TRBJ1-2
V: TRBV6-5
size: .
D: .
DNA: TGTGCCAGCAGGATGGGACGGAACTATGGCTACACCTTC
CDR3: CASRMGRNYGYTF

length: 15
J: TRBJ1-1
V: TRBV3-1/TRBV3-2
size: .
D: .
DNA: TGTGCCAGCAGCCAACTCCCAATAGGGAACACTGAAGCTTTCTTT
CDR3: CASSQLPIGNTEAFF

length: 14
J: TRBJ2-2
V: TRBV5-1
size: once
D: .
DNA: TGCGCCAGCAGCTTCGATACTAAGGGCGGGGAGCTGTTTTTT
CDR3: CASSFDTKGGELFF

length: 13
J: TRBJ1-2
V: TRBV6-6
size: .
D: TRBD1
DNA: TGTGCCAGCAGTCCTACAGGGGACTATGGCTACACCTTC
CDR3: CASSPTGDYGYTF

length: 13
J: TRBJ1-1
V: TRBV28
size: once
D: .
DNA: TGTGCCAGCAGTCGGACTCCAACGGCTGAAGCTTTCTTT
CDR3: CASSRTPTAEAFF

length: 15
J: TRBJ1-5
V: TRBV20-1
size: .
D: .
DNA: TGCAGTGCTAGTACGGATTCCCTACCTGGGCAGGCCCAGCATTTT
CDR3: CSASTDSLPGQAQHF

length: 15
J: TRBJ1-1
V: TRBV5-6
size: .
D: .
DNA: TGTGCCAGCAGCTTGGCAGGGATCCTTAACACTGAAGCTTTCTTT
CDR3: CASSLAGILNTEAFF

length: 17
J: TRBJ1-1
V: TRBV9
size: few
D: .
DNA: TGTGCCAGCAGCGTAGTCCACTGGACACCCCTGGACACTGAAGCTTTCTTT
CDR3: CASSVVHWTPLDTEAFF

length: 14
J: TRBJ1-5
V: TRBV28
size: .
D: .
DNA: TGTGCCAGCAGCCGAAGGACGGGCAATCAGCCCCAGCATTTT
CDR3: CASSRRTGNQPQHF

length: 14
J: TRBJ1-1
V: TRBV18
size: .
D: .
DNA: TGTGCCAGCTCATCACAGGCAACGAACACTGAAGCTTTCTTT
CDR3: CASSSQATNTEAFF

length: 15
J: TRBJ2-1
V: TRBV5-1
size: .
D: TRBD2
DNA: TGCGCCAGCAGAATGACTAGCGGGGGAAGTTATGAGCAGTTCTTC
CDR3: CASRMTSGGSYEQFF